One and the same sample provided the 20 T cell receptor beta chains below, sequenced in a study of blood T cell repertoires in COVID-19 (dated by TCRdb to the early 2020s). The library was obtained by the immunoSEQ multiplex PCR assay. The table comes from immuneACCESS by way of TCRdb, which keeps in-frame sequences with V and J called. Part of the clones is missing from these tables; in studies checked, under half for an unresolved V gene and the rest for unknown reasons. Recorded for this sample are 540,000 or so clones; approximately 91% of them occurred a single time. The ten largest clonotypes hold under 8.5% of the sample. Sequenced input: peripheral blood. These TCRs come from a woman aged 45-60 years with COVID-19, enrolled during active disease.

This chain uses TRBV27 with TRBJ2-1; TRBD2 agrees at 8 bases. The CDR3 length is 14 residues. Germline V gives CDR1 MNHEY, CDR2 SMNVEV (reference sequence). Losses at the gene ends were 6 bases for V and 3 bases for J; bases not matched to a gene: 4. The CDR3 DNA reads TGTGCCAGCAGGACGGGGGGGGACTACAATGAGCAGTTCTTC. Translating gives CASRTGGDYNEQFF.

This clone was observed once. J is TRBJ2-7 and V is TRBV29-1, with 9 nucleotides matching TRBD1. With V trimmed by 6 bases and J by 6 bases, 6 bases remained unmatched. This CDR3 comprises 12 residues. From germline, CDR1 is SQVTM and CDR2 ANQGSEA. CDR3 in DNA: TGCAGCGTCCCCGGGACAGGGCGCGAGCAGTACTTC. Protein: CSVPGTGREQYF.

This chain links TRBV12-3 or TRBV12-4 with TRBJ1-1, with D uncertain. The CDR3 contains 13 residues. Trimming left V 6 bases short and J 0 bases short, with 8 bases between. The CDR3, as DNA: TGTGCCAGCAGGCCGGGATTGAACACTGAAGCTTTCTTT. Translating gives CASRPGLNTEAFF.

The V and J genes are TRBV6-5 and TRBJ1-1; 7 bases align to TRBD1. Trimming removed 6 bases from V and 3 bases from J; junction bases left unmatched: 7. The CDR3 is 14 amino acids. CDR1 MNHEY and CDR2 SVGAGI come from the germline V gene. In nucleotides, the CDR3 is TGTGCCAGCAGGGAGGGACAGTCGGACACTGAAGCTTTCTTT. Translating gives CASREGQSDTEAFF.

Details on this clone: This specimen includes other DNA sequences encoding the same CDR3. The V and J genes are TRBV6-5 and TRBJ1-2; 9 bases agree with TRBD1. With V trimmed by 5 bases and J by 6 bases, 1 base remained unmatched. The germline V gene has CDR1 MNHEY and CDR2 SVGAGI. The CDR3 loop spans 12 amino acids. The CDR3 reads CASSRTGDGYTF. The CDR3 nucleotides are TGTGCCAGCAGTCGGACAGGGGATGGCTACACCTTC.

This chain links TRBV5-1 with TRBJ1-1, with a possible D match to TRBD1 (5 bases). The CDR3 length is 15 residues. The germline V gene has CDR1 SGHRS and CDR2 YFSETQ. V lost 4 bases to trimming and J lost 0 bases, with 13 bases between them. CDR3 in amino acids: CASSRDSYMNTEAFF. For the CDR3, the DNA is TGCGCCAGCAGCCGAGACAGTTACATGAACACTGAAGCTTTCTTT.

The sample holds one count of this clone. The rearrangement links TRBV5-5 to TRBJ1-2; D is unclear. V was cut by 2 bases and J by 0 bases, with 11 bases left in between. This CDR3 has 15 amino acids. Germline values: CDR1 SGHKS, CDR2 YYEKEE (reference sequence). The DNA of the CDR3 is TGTGCCAGCAGCTTCGGGTCGACCGCTAACTATGGCTACACCTTC. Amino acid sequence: CASSFGSTANYGYTF.

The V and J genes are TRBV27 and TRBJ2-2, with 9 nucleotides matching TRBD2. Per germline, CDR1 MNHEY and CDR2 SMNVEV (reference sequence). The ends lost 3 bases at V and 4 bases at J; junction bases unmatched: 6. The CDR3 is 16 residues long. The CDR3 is CASSFVAGVPTGELFF. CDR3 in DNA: TGTGCCAGCAGTTTCGTAGCGGGGGTCCCCACCGGGGAGCTGTTTTTT.

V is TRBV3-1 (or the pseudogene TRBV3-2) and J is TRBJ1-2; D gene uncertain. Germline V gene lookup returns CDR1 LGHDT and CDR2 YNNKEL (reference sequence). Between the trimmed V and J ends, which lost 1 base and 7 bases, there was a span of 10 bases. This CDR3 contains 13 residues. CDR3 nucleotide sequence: TGTGCCAGCAGCCAAGTTCCCGAGGGTGGCTACACCTTC. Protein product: CASSQVPEGGYTF.

CDR3 region: CAWSGGAGETQYF. Here the CDR3 DNA reads TGTGCCTGGAGCGGGGGGGCCGGAGAGACCCAGTACTTC. This chain connects TRBV30 to TRBJ2-5; 8 nucleotides agree with TRBD2. This CDR3 is 13 amino acids long. Germline V CDR1 and CDR2: GTSNPN, SVGIG (reference sequence). The V gene end was trimmed by 3 bases and the J gene end by 4 bases; junction bases not matched to a gene: 4.

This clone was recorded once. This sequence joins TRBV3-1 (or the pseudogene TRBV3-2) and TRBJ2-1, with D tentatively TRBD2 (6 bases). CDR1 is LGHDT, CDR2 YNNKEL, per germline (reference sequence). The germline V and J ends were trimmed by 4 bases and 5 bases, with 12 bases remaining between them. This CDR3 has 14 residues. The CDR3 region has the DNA TGTGCCAGCAGCCTTGGAGGGCTCGACAATGAGCAGTTCTTC. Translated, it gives CASSLGGLDNEQFF.

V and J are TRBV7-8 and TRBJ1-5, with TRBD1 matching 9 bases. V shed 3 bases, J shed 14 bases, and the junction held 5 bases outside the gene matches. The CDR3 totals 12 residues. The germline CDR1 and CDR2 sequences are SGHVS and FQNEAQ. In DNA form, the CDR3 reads TGTGCCAGCAGCTTGGGACAGGGAATGAAGCATTTT. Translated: CASSLGQGMKHF.

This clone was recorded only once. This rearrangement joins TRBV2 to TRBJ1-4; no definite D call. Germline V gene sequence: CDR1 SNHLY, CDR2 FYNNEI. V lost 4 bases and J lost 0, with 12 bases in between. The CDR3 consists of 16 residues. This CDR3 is CASSGRTYATNEKLFF. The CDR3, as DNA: TGTGCCAGCAGTGGGAGGACCTATGCAACTAATGAAAAACTGTTTTTT.

The CDR3 here is CASRTTGNAYEQYF. The CDR3 DNA reads TGTGCCAGCAGGACTACCGGGAACGCCTACGAGCAGTACTTC. The chain is built from TRBV7-9 and TRBJ2-7; perhaps TRBD2 as D (5 bases). Trimming pared 6 bases from V and 2 bases from J, leaving 14 bases between. Germline lookup yields CDR1 SEHNR and CDR2 FQNEAQ (reference sequence). The CDR3 is made up of 14 amino acids.

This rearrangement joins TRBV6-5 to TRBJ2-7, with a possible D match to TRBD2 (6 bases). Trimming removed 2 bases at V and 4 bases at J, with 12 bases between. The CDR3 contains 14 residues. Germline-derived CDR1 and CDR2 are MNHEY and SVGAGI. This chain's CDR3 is CASSYAGRGYEQYF. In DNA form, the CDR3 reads TGTGCCAGCAGTTACGCGGGACGGGGGTACGAGCAGTACTTC.

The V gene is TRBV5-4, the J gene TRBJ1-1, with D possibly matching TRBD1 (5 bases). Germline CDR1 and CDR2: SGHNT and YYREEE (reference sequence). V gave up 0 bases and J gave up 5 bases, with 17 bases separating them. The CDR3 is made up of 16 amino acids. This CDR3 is CASSLGAVGGWTEAFF. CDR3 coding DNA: TGTGCCAGCAGCTTGGGGGCTGTGGGGGGTTGGACTGAAGCTTTCTTT.

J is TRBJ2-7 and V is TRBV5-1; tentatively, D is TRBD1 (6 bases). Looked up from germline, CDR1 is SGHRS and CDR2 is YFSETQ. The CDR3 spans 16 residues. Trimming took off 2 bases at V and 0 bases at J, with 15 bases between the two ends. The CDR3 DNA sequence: TGCGCCAGCAGCTTATATAGTAGGACAGTCTCCTACGAGCAGTACTTC. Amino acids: CASSLYSRTVSYEQYF.

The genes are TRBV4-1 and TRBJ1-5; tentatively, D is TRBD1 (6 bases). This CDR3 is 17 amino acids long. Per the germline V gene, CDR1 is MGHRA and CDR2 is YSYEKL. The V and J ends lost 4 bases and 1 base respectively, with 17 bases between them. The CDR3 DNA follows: TGCGCCAGCAGCCCTGCAGGTCGGGGGGCCAGCAATCAGCCCCAGCATTTT. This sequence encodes CASSPAGRGASNQPQHF.

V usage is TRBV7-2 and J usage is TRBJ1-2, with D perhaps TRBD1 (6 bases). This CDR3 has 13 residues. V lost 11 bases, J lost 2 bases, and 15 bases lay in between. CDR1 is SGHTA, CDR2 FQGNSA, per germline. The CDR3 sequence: CAARFRGNYGYTF. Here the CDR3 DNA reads TGTGCCGCTAGGTTCAGGGGCAACTATGGCTACACCTTC.

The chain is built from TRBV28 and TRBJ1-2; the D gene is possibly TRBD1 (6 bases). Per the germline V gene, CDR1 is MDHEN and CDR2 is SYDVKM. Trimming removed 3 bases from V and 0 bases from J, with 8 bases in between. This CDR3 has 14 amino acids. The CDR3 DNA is TGTGCCAGCAGTTTGGACAGCCCTAACTATGGCTACACCTTC. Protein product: CASSLDSPNYGYTF.